This TCR beta chain was obtained from a study of metastatic and nonmetastatic thyroid tumors. Study context: Where malignant and benign thyroid patients were concerned, repertoires were compared across blood and tumor or nodule tissue.

As regards this clone: Its matching antigen is unknown.

All patients were treatment-naive before thyroid surgery. Notes on the study in general: It was reportedly found that TCR beta diversity was significantly higher in malignant thyroid tumors than in benign nodules, a difference seen in both blood and tumor samples.

CDR3 length equals 13 residues. Germline V gives CDR1 MRHNA, CDR2 SNTAGT. With 11 bases removed from V and 2 bases from J, the gap between germline ends came to 16 bases. In the original workflow: Clinicopathological groups supplied CDR3 differences that were used to build a distant-metastasis classifier for papillary thyroid cancer. Through MiXCR, TCRdb re-clonotyped the PCR reads. TCRdb's processing, not the study's, gives the V and J calls here. The data hold approximately 2,900 clones, with about two fifths observed a single time. The receptor comes from a female donor with papillary thyroid cancer or a benign thyroid nodule (not recorded which). Some clones in this sample may be carry-over from other donors' samples. Specimen: tumor tissue. V usage is TRBV6-4 and J usage is TRBJ2-7; a possible D gene is TRBD1 (6 bases). CDR3 nucleotide sequence: TGTGCCGACCCCCCGAGGGACACCTACGAGCAGTACTTC. It translates to CADPPRDTYEQYF.